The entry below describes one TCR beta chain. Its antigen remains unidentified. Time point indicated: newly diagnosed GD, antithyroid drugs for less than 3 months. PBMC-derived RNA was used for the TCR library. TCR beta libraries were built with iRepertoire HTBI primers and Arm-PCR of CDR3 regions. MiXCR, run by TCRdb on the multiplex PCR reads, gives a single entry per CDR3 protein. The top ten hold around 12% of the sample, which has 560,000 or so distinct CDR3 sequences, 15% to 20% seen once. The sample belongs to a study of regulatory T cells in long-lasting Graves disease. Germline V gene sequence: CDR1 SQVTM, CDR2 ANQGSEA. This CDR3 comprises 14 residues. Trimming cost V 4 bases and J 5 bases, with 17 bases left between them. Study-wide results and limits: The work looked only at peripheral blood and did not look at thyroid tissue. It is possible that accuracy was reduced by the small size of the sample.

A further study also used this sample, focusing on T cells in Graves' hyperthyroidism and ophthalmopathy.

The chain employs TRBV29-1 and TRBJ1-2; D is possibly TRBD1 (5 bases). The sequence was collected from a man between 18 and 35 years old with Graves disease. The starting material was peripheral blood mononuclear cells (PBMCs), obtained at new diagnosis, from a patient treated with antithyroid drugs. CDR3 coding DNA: TGCAGCGTTGGCCGGGGCGGTTTAGAGTATGGCTACACCTTC. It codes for CSVGRGGLEYGYTF.